The clone carrying this TCR beta chain was seen a few times. What it binds is not known. Unique molecular identifiers were used to barcode this TCRbeta library. TCRdb reprocessed the PCR reads with MiXCR, giving one entry per CDR3 protein. This sample yields a few hundred thousand distinct CDR3 sequences, of which roughly 30% are seen a single time; under 45% belongs to the top ten. Germline V gives CDR1 KGHSH, CDR2 LQKENI. The CDR3 is 18 amino acids. Trimming cost V 1 base and J 3 bases, with 21 bases left between them. This record comes from a study of T-cell reconstitution after alpha-beta-depleted transplantation in children. Findings and caveats of the study: Reportedly, alpha-beta T cells present about two months post-transplant originated from several hundred expanded clones of graft origin.

The rearrangement joins TRBV18 to TRBJ1-2; D is perhaps TRBD1 (6 bases). The TCR was taken from a boy younger than two with Wiskott-Aldrich syndrome, due to receive a stem cell transplant. The sequences come from PBMCs, collected before TCRalphabeta/CD19-depleted stem cell transplant. The CDR3: CASSPLSMQGSGYYGYTF. CDR3 in DNA: TGTGCCAGCTCACCACTAAGTATGCAGGGGAGTGGGTACTATGGCTACACCTTC.